This T cell receptor beta chain emerged from a study of T cells in localized non-small cell lung cancer. Germline-derived CDR1 and CDR2 are MNHNS and SASEGT. The CDR3 is 17 amino acids. The germline V and J ends were trimmed by 1 base and 5 bases, with 18 bases remaining between them. Overall study results and limits: Clonality of T cells reached its maximum in uninvolved adjacent lung, surpassing tumor.

TCRdb keeps only in-frame clones here, not all; method: immunoSEQ multiplex PCR. The table shows roughly 1,700 clones, with 22% occurring only once. As to this clone: Antigen specificity is unknown.

The chain carries TRBV6-1 and TRBJ2-1, with D perhaps matching TRBD1 or TRBD2 (5 bases each). This clonotype was sampled from a man between 35 and 75 years old with stage II lung adenocarcinoma. Material: normal lung tissue next to the tumor, obtained before any cancer treatment. The CDR3 sequence is CASSEGSRAGLDNEQFF. The CDR3 DNA is TGTGCCAGCAGTGAAGGTTCGAGGGCAGGGCTGGACAATGAGCAGTTCTTC.